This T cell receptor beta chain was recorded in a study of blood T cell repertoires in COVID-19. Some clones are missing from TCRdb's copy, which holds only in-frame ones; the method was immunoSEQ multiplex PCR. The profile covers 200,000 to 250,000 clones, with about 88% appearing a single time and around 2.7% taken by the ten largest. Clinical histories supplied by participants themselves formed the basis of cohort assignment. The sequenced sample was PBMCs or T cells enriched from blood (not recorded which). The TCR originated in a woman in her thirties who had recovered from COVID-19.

CDR3 DNA: TGCGCCAGCAGCTTGTTGCAGGGGACCTACAATGAGCAGTTCTTC. Protein sequence: CASSLLQGTYNEQFF. This sequence joins TRBV5-1 and TRBJ2-1, with TRBD1 as a possible D gene (6 bases). Germline lookup yields CDR1 SGHRS and CDR2 YFSETQ. Trimming removed 1 base at V and 2 bases at J, with 10 bases between. There are 15 residues in the CDR3.